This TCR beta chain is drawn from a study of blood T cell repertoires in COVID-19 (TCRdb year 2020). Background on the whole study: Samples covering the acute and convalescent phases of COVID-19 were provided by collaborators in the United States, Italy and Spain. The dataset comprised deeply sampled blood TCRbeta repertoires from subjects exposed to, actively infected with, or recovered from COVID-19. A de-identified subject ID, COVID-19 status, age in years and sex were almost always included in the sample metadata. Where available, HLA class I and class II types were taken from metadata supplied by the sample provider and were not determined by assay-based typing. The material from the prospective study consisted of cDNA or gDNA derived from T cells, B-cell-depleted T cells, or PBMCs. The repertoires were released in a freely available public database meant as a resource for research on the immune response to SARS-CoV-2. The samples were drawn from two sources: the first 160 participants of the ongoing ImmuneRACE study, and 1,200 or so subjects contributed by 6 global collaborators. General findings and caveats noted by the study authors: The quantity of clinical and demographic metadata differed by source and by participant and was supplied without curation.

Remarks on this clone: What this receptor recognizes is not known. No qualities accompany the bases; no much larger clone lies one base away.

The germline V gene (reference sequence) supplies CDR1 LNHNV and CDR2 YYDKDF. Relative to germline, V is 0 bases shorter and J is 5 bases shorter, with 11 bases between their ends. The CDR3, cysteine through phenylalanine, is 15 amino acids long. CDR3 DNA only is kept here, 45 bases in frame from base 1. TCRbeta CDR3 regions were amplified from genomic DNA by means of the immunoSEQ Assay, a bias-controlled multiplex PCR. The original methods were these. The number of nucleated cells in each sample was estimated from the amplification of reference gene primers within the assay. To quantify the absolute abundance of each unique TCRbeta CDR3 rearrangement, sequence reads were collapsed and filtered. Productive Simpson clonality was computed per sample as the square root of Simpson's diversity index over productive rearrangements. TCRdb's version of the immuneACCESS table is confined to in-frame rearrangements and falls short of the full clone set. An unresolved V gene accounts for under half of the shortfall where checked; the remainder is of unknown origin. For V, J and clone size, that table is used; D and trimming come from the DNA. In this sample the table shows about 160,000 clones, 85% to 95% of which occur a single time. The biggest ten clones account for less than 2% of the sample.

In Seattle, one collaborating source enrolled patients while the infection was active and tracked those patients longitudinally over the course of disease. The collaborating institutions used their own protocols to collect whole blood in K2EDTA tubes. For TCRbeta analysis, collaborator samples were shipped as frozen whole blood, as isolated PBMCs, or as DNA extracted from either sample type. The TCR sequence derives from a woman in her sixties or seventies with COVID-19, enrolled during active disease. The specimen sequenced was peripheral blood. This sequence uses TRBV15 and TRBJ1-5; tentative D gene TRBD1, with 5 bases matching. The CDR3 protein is CATSRDSARDQPQHF. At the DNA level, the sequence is TGTGCCACCAGCAGAGATTCCGCCAGGGATCAGCCCCAGCATTTT.